This T cell receptor beta chain was profiled in a study of blood T cell repertoires in COVID-19. As for the study in general: T cells, B-cell-depleted T cells, or PBMCs supplied cDNA or gDNA.

The table lists this clone with a few counts. Trimming at V came to 4 bases and at J to 0 bases, leaving 5 bases not matched to a gene. The CDR3 consists of 16 residues. From germline, CDR1 is MNHEY and CDR2 SMNVEV (reference sequence). Method: immunoSEQ multiplex PCR; TCRdb's copy keeps in-frame clones and lacks some. This sample carries 200,000 or so clones, approximately 83% of them seen once, and the ten largest clones take over 2.5%. V usage is TRBV27 and J usage is TRBJ2-7; 11 bases line up with TRBD2. The sequenced material came from peripheral blood. The clonotype comes from a man aged 60 to 69 with acute or convalescent COVID-19. The chain's CDR3 is CASSSIAGGSSYEQYF. The CDR3 region has the DNA TGTGCCAGCAGTTCAATAGCGGGAGGGAGCTCCTACGAGCAGTACTTC.